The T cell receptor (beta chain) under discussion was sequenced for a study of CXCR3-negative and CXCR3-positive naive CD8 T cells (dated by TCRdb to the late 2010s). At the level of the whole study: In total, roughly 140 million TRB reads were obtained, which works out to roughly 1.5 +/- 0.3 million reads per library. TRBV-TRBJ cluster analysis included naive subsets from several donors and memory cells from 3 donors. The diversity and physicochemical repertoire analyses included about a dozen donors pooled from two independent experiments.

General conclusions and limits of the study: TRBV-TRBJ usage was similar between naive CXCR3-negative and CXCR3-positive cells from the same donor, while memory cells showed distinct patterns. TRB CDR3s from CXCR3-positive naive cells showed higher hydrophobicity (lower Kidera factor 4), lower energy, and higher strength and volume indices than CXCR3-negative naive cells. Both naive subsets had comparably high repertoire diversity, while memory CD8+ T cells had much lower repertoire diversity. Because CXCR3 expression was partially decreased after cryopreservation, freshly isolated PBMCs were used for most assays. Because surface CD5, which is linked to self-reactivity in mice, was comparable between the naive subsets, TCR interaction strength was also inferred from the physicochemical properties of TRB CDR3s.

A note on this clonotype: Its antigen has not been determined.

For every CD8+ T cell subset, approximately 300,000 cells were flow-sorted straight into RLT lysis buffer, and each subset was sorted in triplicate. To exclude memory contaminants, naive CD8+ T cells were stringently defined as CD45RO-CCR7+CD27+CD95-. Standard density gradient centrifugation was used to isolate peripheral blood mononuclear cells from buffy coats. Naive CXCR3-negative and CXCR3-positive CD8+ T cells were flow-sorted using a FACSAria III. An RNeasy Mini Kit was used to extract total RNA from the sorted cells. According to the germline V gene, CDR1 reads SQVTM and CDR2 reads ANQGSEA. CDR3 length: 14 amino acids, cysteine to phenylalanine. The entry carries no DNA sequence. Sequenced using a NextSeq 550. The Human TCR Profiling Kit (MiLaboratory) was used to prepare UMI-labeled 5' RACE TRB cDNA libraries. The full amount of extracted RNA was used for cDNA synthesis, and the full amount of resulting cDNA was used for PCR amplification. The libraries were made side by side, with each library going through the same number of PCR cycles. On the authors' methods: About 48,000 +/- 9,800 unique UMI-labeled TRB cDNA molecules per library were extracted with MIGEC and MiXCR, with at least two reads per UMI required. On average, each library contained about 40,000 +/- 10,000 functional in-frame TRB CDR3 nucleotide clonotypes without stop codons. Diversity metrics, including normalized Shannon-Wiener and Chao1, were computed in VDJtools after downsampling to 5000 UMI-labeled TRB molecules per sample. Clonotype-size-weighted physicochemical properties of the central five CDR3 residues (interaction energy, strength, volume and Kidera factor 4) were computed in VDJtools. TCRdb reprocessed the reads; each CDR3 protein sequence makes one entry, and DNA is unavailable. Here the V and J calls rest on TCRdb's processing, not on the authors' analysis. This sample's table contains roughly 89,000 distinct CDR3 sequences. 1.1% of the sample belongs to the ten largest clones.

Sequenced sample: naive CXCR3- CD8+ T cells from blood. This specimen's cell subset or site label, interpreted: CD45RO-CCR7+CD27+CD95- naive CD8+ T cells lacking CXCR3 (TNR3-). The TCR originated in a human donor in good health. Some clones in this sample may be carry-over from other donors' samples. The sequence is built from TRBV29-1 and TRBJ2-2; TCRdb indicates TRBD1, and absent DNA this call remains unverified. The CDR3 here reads CSVVTGANTGELFF.